Below, 23 T cell receptor beta chains from the same sample are listed, as sequenced in a study of blood T cell repertoires in COVID-19 (TCRdb year 2020). Libraries were built with the immunoSEQ multiplex PCR assay. In TCRdb, the immuneACCESS table is reduced to in-frame sequences with V and J assigned. These tables do not hold every clone; where another copy was compared, an unresolved V gene accounts for under half, and the others remain unexplained. This sample holds about 200,000 clones; 88% were observed only once. The ten largest clones represent around 1.6% of the sample. Sequencing used peripheral blood. These receptors all stem from a man aged 18 to 35 with active or convalescent COVID-19.

This chain uses TRBV28 with TRBJ1-2; 9 nucleotides match TRBD1. The germline gives CDR1 MDHEN, CDR2 SYDVKM. Trimming at V came to 6 bases and at J to 4 bases, leaving 9 bases not matched to a gene. This CDR3 region has 15 residues. The CDR3 loop reads CASSGQGLFGYGYTF. DNA for the CDR3: TGTGCCAGCAGCGGACAGGGGTTATTTGGCTATGGCTACACCTTC.

The chain couples TRBV3-1 (or the pseudogene TRBV3-2) to TRBJ2-7; a possible D gene is TRBD1 (6 bases). The CDR3 runs 16 residues. Germline loops: CDR1 LGHDT, CDR2 YNNKEL (reference sequence). V lost 4 bases, J lost 0 bases, and 16 bases lay in between. The CDR3 protein is CASSPNTGSSSYEQYF. Here the CDR3 DNA reads TGTGCCAGCAGCCCTAATACAGGGTCGAGCTCCTACGAGCAGTACTTC.

This sequence joins TRBV7-2 and TRBJ2-3; 8 positions agree with TRBD1. The CDR3 has 15 amino acids. The junction had 6 bases not matched to a gene; V was cut back by 5 bases and J by 2 bases. Germline CDR1 reads SGHTA; CDR2 reads FQGNSA. In DNA form, the CDR3 reads TGTGCCAGCAGCCCGGGGACAGGTTTCACAGATACGCAGTATTTT. Translation: CASSPGTGFTDTQYF.

The chain uses TRBV7-9 and TRBJ2-5, with TRBD2 identical over 7 bases. Germline CDR1 and CDR2: SEHNR and FQNEAQ (reference sequence). The V and J ends lost 5 bases and 13 bases, in that order; junction bases with no gene match: 13. CDR3 length equals 13 residues. CDR3: CASSPSQLANLYF. The CDR3 DNA sequence: TGTGCCAGCAGCCCATCCCAACTAGCGAACTTGTACTTC.

The chain couples TRBV10-2 to TRBJ1-2; a weak D match, TRBD1 (5 bases). The CDR3 has 13 residues. With 0 bases removed from V and 4 bases from J, the gap between germline ends came to 6 bases. The germline V gene encodes CDR1 WSHSY and CDR2 SAAADI. CDR3 sequence: CASSESTVYGYTF. The CDR3 DNA reads as TGCGCCAGCAGTGAGTCGACAGTCTATGGCTACACCTTC.

The genes are TRBV5-4 and TRBJ2-5, with TRBD1 matching over 9 bases. Unmatched junction bases numbered 5, after V lost 0 bases and J lost 5 bases. CDR3 length equals 15 residues. The V gene's germline CDR1 is SGHNT and CDR2 YYREEE (reference sequence). The CDR3 protein is CASSLDRGQGETQYF. Written as DNA, the CDR3 is TGTGCCAGCAGCTTGGACAGGGGGCAGGGGGAGACCCAGTACTTC.

This clone was picked up one time. In DNA form, the CDR3 reads TGTGCCAGCAGCGTAGGAAGCGGGGCCACAGATACGCAGTATTTT. Translating it yields CASSVGSGATDTQYF. The chain links TRBV9 to TRBJ2-3; 7 bases map to TRBD2. CDR3 size: 15 residues. The J segment lost 2 bases and the V segment lost 0 bases, leaving 3 bases of the junction unmatched. Germline V gene data show CDR1 as SGDLS and CDR2 as YYNGEE. Filled out from reference TRBV9 and TRBJ2-3, the complete variable domain reads DSGVTQTPKHLITATGQRVTLRCSPRSGDLSVYWYQQSLDQGLQFLIQYYNGEERAKGNILERFSAQQFPDLHSELNLSSLELGDSALYFCASSVGSGATDTQYFGPGTRLTVL.

The chain carries TRBV6-2 or TRBV6-3 and TRBJ1-6; D remains unclear. The germline V gene has CDR1 MNHEY and CDR2 SVGEGT. V was trimmed by 3 bases and J by 9 bases, leaving 15 bases between them. The CDR3 is made up of 15 amino acids. The CDR3, as DNA: TGTGCCAGCAGTTATCCCGACAAGGTCGGTTCACCCCTCCACTTT. It specifies CASSYPDKVGSPLHF.

This sequence joins TRBV30 and TRBJ1-4; D may be TRBD1 (5 bases). Germline assignment: CDR1 GTSNPN and CDR2 SVGIG (reference sequence). V dropped 2 bases and J dropped 8 bases, with 12 bases sitting between them. This CDR3 is 13 amino acids long. CDR3 residues: CAWSLQGGEKLFF. CDR3 nucleotide sequence: TGTGCCTGGAGTTTGCAGGGAGGAGAAAAACTGTTTTTT. Looking up the rest from reference TRBV30 and TRBJ1-4 gives the full variable domain: SQTIHQWPATLVQPVGSPLSLECTVEGTSNPNLYWYRQAAGRGLQLLFYSVGIGQISSEVPQNLSASRPQDRQFILSSKKLLLSDSGFYLCAWSLQGGEKLFFGSGTQLSVL.

This clone was counted only a few times. The genes are TRBV30 and TRBJ1-5, with no clear D. The CDR3 is made up of 13 amino acids. The germline V gene encodes CDR1 GTSNPN and CDR2 SVGIG (reference sequence). Trimming cost V 0 bases and J 2 bases, with 5 bases left between them. DNA of the CDR3: TGTGCCTGGAGTGTGAGGGGCAATCAGCCCCAGCATTTT. This encodes CAWSVRGNQPQHF.

This rearrangement joins TRBV6-1 to TRBJ1-1, with D possibly TRBD1 on 6 matching bases. This CDR3 is 16 amino acids long. Looked up from germline, CDR1 is MNHNS and CDR2 is SASEGT. V was pared by 3 bases and J by 2 bases, with 16 bases between. The CDR3 coding sequence is TGTGCCAGCAGTGATCGAAGCACAGGGTACAACACTGAAGCTTTCTTT. This codes for CASSDRSTGYNTEAFF.

The gene calls are TRBV11-2 and TRBJ2-7; the D is unclear. With 0 bases removed from V and 0 bases from J, the gap between germline ends came to 15 bases. This CDR3 spans 17 amino acids. The germline gives CDR1 SGHAT, CDR2 FQNNGV. CDR3 DNA sequence: TGTGCCAGCAGCTTAGATCCAACGCGTTCTAGCTCCTACGAGCAGTACTTC. It translates to CASSLDPTRSSSYEQYF. Drawing the rest from reference TRBV11-2 and TRBJ2-7, the complete variable domain is EAGVAQSPRYKIIEKRQSVAFWCNPISGHATLYWYQQILGQGPKLLIQFQNNGVVDDSQLPKDRFSAERLKGVDSTLKIQPAKLEDSAVYLCASSLDPTRSSSYEQYFGPGTRLTVT.

V gene TRBV3-1 (or the pseudogene TRBV3-2) combines with J gene TRBJ1-1; D is perhaps TRBD1 (6 bases). CDR3 length equals 15 residues. V lost 1 base to trimming and J lost 5 bases, with 14 bases between them. The germline gives CDR1 LGHDT, CDR2 YNNKEL (reference sequence). CDR3 in amino acids: CASSQGLGAVTEAFF. In DNA form, the CDR3 reads TGTGCCAGCAGCCAAGGATTGGGGGCGGTTACTGAAGCTTTCTTT.

The chain carries TRBV18 and TRBJ2-2; 8 bases are shared with TRBD1. The V segment lost 5 bases and the J segment 5 bases; nucleotides outside the gene matches: 4. The CDR3 loop spans 14 amino acids. The V gene's germline CDR1 is KGHSH and CDR2 LQKENI. CDR3 nucleotides: TGTGCCAGCTCAACTGACAGGGGAACCGGGGAGCTGTTTTTT. Residues: CASSTDRGTGELFF. Together with reference TRBV18 and TRBJ2-2, the CDR3 gives the full variable domain: NAGVMQNPRHLVRRRGQEARLRCSPMKGHSHVYWYRQLPEEGLKFMVYLQKENIIDESGMPKERFSAEFPKEGPSILRIQQVVRGDSAAYFCASSTDRGTGELFFGEGSRLTVL.

The chain recombines TRBV5-1 with TRBJ2-5; 9 nucleotides align to TRBD2. Germline CDR1 SGHRS, CDR2 YFSETQ. The trim removed 0 bases at V and 5 bases at J, leaving 5 bases unmatched. CDR3 size: 15 residues. The CDR3 DNA is TGCGCCAGCAGCTTGGTTTCTAGCGGGATCGAGACCCAGTACTTC. This translates into CASSLVSSGIETQYF.

V usage is TRBV4-3 and J usage is TRBJ1-4; no clear D gene. The V and J ends lost 3 bases and 3 bases respectively, with 17 bases between them. The CDR3 sequence is 17 residues long. Per the germline V gene, CDR1 is LGHNA and CDR2 is YSLEER. The CDR3 coding sequence is TGCGCCAGCAGCCACTTATCCGGGGTATCGTCTAATGAAAAACTGTTTTTT. This gives the protein CASSHLSGVSSNEKLFF.

The chain is built from TRBV5-1 and TRBJ1-5, with TRBD1 identical over 7 bases. Germline V gives CDR1 SGHRS, CDR2 YFSETQ. There are 14 residues in the CDR3. Trimming took 4 bases from V and 6 from J; bases not matched to a gene: 7. CDR3 sequence reads: CASSMTGLGQPQHF. The CDR3 nucleotides read TGCGCCAGCAGCATGACAGGGCTCGGTCAGCCCCAGCATTTT.

This clone has a single count. V gene TRBV24-1 combines with J gene TRBJ2-1; TRBD2 matches at 7 bases. Trimming cost V 1 base and J 9 bases; bases outside gene matches: 5. CDR3 size: 14 residues. The germline CDR1 and CDR2 sequences are KGHDR and SFDVKD. CDR3 in DNA: TGTGCCACCAGTGATTTAAGCGGGGCAGGTGAGCAGTTCTTC. It is translated as CATSDLSGAGEQFF.

The genes are TRBV11-3 and TRBJ2-7, with TRBD2 matching over 7 bases. Looked up from germline, CDR1 is SGHNT and CDR2 is YENEEA. Germline trimming cut 1 base from V and 5 bases from J; bases unmatched to any gene: 8. This CDR3 spans 15 amino acids. CDR3 sequence reads: CASSLGGGSGDEQYF. Here the CDR3 DNA reads TGTGCCAGCAGCTTAGGGGGCGGGAGCGGCGACGAGCAGTACTTC.

This chain joins TRBV4-1 and TRBJ2-7; a weak D match, TRBD1 (6 bases). This CDR3 is built from 13 residues. The germline V gene encodes CDR1 MGHRA and CDR2 YSYEKL. V lost 4 bases and J lost 4, with 11 bases in between. The CDR3 region is CASSPRDKYEQYF. The CDR3 DNA is TGCGCCAGCAGCCCCCGGGACAAATACGAGCAGTACTTC.

This chain joins TRBV30 and TRBJ2-5, with D possibly TRBD2 on 7 matching bases. CDR3 length equals 14 residues. Deletions cut 2 bases from V and 1 base from J, with 11 bases between. CDR1 and CDR2 from the germline V gene are GTSNPN and SVGIG (reference sequence). The CDR3 region is CAWSRGGFQETQYF. CDR3 coding DNA: TGTGCCTGGAGTAGGGGGGGGTTCCAAGAGACCCAGTACTTC.

The chain has TRBV30 and TRBJ1-6; unclear D gene. From germline, CDR1 is GTSNPN and CDR2 SVGIG (reference sequence). Trimming removed 8 bases from V and 4 bases from J, with 18 bases in between. The CDR3 sequence is 15 residues long. The CDR3 here is CALTVAVSYNSPLHF. For the CDR3, the DNA is TGTGCCCTTACCGTGGCAGTAAGTTATAATTCACCCCTCCACTTT.

The chain employs TRBV28 and TRBJ1-6; no firm D call. Trimming cost V 3 bases and J 7 bases, with 10 bases left between them. Germline assignment: CDR1 MDHEN and CDR2 SYDVKM. The CDR3 covers 14 residues. The CDR3 sequence is CASSFVRSNSPLHF. The CDR3 DNA follows: TGTGCCAGCAGTTTTGTCAGGTCAAATTCACCCCTCCACTTT.